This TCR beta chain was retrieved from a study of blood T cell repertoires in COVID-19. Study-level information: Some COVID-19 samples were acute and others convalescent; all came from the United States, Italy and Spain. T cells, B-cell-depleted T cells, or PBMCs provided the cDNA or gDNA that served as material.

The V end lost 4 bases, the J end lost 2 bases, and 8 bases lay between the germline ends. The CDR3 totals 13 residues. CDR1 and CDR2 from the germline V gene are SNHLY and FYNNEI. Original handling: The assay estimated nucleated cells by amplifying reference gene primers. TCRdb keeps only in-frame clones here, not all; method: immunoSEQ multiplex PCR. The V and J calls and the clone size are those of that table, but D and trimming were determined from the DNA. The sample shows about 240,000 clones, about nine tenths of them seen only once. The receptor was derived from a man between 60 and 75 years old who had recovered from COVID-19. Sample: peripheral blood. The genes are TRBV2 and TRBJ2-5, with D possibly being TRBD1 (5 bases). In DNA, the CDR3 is TGTGCCAGCAGTGGGCAGGGACAAGAGACCCAGTACTTC. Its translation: CASSGQGQETQYF.